Listed below are T cell receptor beta chains from one sample, sequenced in a study of blood T cell repertoires in COVID-19. Sequenced by immunoSEQ multiplex PCR; TCRdb stores in-frame clones only, minus some. The sample records approximately 130,000 clones, around 87% being singletons. The sample comprised peripheral blood. The receptor source for this set is a woman in her forties or fifties who had recovered from COVID-19. Each CDR3 is given with its conserved first and last residue. The D gene is left open where the match is weak. A row's size may be missing; if present it is once, few, many or a size class.

D: -; size: -; V: TRBV5-6; J: TRBJ1-1; DNA: TGTGCCAGCAGCTCGTGGGCCACCTTACGTACGACTTTCTTT; CDR3: CASSSWATLRTTFF
D: -; size: -; V: TRBV5-1; J: TRBJ2-7; DNA: TGCGCCAGCAGCTTGGGGGCGGGATCCTACGAGCAGTACTTC; CDR3: CASSLGAGSYEQYF
D: -; size: -; V: TRBV29-1; J: TRBJ1-5; DNA: TGCAGCGACTCAGGGACGCGGGGAAGCAATCAGCCCCAGCATTTT; CDR3: CSDSGTRGSNQPQHF
D: TRBD2; size: -; V: TRBV9; J: TRBJ2-1; DNA: TGTGCCAGCTCCTACGGGGGGAGCTCCTACAATGAGCAGTTCTTC; CDR3: CASSYGGSSYNEQFF
D: TRBD1; size: -; V: TRBV11-2; J: TRBJ2-5; DNA: TGTGCCAGCAGCTCTGACAGGGGTGAGACCCAGTACTTC; CDR3: CASSSDRGETQYF
D: -; size: -; V: TRBV28; J: TRBJ1-6; DNA: TGTGCCAGCGTAAATGAGGTCGGGGCCTATAATTCACCCCTCCACTTT; CDR3: CASVNEVGAYNSPLHF
D: TRBD2; size: -; V: TRBV27; J: TRBJ2-2; DNA: TGTGCCAGCAGTTCCCTTGGGACTAGCGGGAGGGCCGAGGGGCCCGGGGAGCTGTTTTTT; CDR3: CASSSLGTSGRAEGPGELFF
D: -; size: -; V: TRBV19; J: TRBJ1-5; DNA: TGTGCCAGTAGTATTCTAGGGCAGGGCAGCAATCAGCCCCAGCATTTT; CDR3: CASSILGQGSNQPQHF
D: -; size: -; V: TRBV3-1/TRBV3-2; J: TRBJ2-7; DNA: TGTGCCAGCAGCCAAGATAAGTGGGCCGGTTTTTACGAGCAGTACTTC; CDR3: CASSQDKWAGFYEQYF
D: TRBD1; size: -; V: TRBV5-5; J: TRBJ1-2; DNA: TGTGCCAGCAGCACGAGGACAGGCGGCGAGTATGGCTACACCTTC; CDR3: CASSTRTGGEYGYTF
D: -; size: -; V: TRBV29-1; J: TRBJ2-1; DNA: TGCAGCGTTGAAGGGTCCAGTCTTCATTCCTACAATGAGCAGTTCTTC; CDR3: CSVEGSSLHSYNEQFF
D: TRBD1; size: -; V: TRBV6-5; J: TRBJ1-1; DNA: TGTGCCAGTACGACAGGGGATTCTATGAACACTGAAGCTTTCTTT; CDR3: CASTTGDSMNTEAFF
D: -; size: -; V: TRBV6-5; J: TRBJ1-6; DNA: TGTGCCAGCAGTTACACGCGTAATTCACCCCTCCACTTT; CDR3: CASSYTRNSPLHF
D: -; size: -; V: TRBV5-4; J: TRBJ2-7; DNA: TGTGCCAGCAGCCCCGCGGGACGAGAATCCTACGAGCAGTACTTC; CDR3: CASSPAGRESYEQYF
D: TRBD1; size: -; V: TRBV6-5; J: TRBJ2-2; DNA: TGTGCCAGCAGAACAGGGGGCTCGAACACCGGGGAGCTGTTTTTT; CDR3: CASRTGGSNTGELFF
D: -; size: -; V: TRBV6-5; J: TRBJ2-1; DNA: TGTGCCAGCAGTTACTCATCCTCACGGGGCAATGAGCAGTTCTTC; CDR3: CASSYSSSRGNEQFF
D: TRBD2; size: -; V: TRBV19; J: TRBJ2-5; DNA: TGTGCCAGTAGTTCTCTAGCGGGACAACAAGAGACCCAGTACTTC; CDR3: CASSSLAGQQETQYF
D: TRBD1; size: -; V: TRBV24-1; J: TRBJ2-5; DNA: TGTGCCACCAGTGATTTCCGGGACAGGGCAGGAGAGACCCAGTACTTC; CDR3: CATSDFRDRAGETQYF
D: -; size: -; V: TRBV12-3/TRBV12-4; J: TRBJ1-2; DNA: TGTGCCAGCACCCCAGGGCGGGGTGCTGGCTACACCTTC; CDR3: CASTPGRGAGYTF
D: -; size: -; V: TRBV12-5; J: TRBJ1-2; DNA: TGTGCTAGTGGTTTCGGCAGGGATTTTTGGGGCTACACCTTC; CDR3: CASGFGRDFWGYTF
D: -; size: -; V: TRBV11-3; J: TRBJ2-5; DNA: TGTGCCAGCAGCTTAAACAGCCTAGAGACCCAGTACTTC; CDR3: CASSLNSLETQYF
D: -; size: -; V: TRBV5-1; J: TRBJ2-1; DNA: TGCGCCAGCAGGGTGTGGGACTTCTACAATGAGCAGTTCTTC; CDR3: CASRVWDFYNEQFF
D: -; size: -; V: TRBV30; J: TRBJ2-3; DNA: TGTGCCTGGAGTGTACCGAGGCCCCTCGCGCAGTATTTT; CDR3: CAWSVPRPLAQYF
D: -; size: -; V: TRBV21-1; J: TRBJ2-5; DNA: TGTGCCAGCAGCAAACCAGAGGAGACAGGGGAAGAGACCCAGTACTTC; CDR3: CASSKPEETGEETQYF
D: -; size: -; V: TRBV7-2; J: TRBJ1-1; DNA: TGTGCCAGCAGCCACACAGGCCCTGAAGCTTTCTTT; CDR3: CASSHTGPEAFF
D: TRBD1; size: -; V: TRBV7-3; J: TRBJ1-2; DNA: TGTGCCAGCAGCTTCGACAGGGCGGGTGGCTACACCTTC; CDR3: CASSFDRAGGYTF
D: TRBD1; size: -; V: TRBV19; J: TRBJ1-3; DNA: TGTGCCAGTAGTATTTGGGGACAGCGTGGAAACACCATATATTTT; CDR3: CASSIWGQRGNTIYF
D: -; size: -; V: TRBV18; J: TRBJ1-1; DNA: TGTGCCAGCTCACCAATCGCCGGGTTGCGAGAAGCTTTCTTT; CDR3: CASSPIAGLREAFF
D: -; size: -; V: TRBV30; J: TRBJ2-7; DNA: TGTGCCTGGAGGGGGGCATGGACCCAGAGCTCCTACGAGCAGTACTTC; CDR3: CAWRGAWTQSSYEQYF
D: -; size: -; V: TRBV5-4; J: TRBJ1-5; DNA: TGTGCCAGCAGCTTGGATGGTACGGGGCCCCAGCATTTT; CDR3: CASSLDGTGPQHF
D: -; size: -; V: TRBV4-2; J: TRBJ2-1; DNA: TGTGCCAGCAGCCCCACTAGAATGGATGAGCAGTTCTTC; CDR3: CASSPTRMDEQFF
D: -; size: once; V: TRBV7-9; J: TRBJ1-1; DNA: TGTGCCAGCAGCCGAGGTCAGAACACTGAAGCTTTCTTT; CDR3: CASSRGQNTEAFF
D: -; size: -; V: TRBV5-4; J: TRBJ1-1; DNA: TGTGCCAGCAGCCCCGGGAGGACTGAAGCTTTCTTT; CDR3: CASSPGRTEAFF
D: TRBD2; size: -; V: TRBV2; J: TRBJ2-2; DNA: TGTGCCAGCAAACTAGCGGGGAACACCGGGGAGCTGTTTTTT; CDR3: CASKLAGNTGELFF
D: -; size: -; V: TRBV2; J: TRBJ2-3; DNA: TGTGCCAGCAGTCTCCAACGAACGACTCCGAGGGACACAGATACGCAGTATTTT; CDR3: CASSLQRTTPRDTDTQYF
D: TRBD1; size: -; V: TRBV5-1; J: TRBJ2-7; DNA: TGCGCCAGCAGCTTGTCCGGGACAGGGAGCTACGAGCAGTACTTC; CDR3: CASSLSGTGSYEQYF
D: -; size: -; V: TRBV19; J: TRBJ1-1; DNA: TGTGCCACGGAGGGGCCTCGGGCTGAAGCTTTCTTT; CDR3: CATEGPRAEAFF
D: -; size: -; V: TRBV5-4; J: TRBJ2-2; DNA: TGTGCCAGCCGCTCATTCGGAGACACCGGGGAGCTGTTTTTT; CDR3: CASRSFGDTGELFF
D: TRBD2; size: once; V: TRBV3-1/TRBV3-2; J: TRBJ2-7; DNA: TGTGCCAGCAGCCGACGACTAGCGGGTTTTCCCTACGAGCAGTACTTC; CDR3: CASSRRLAGFPYEQYF
D: TRBD2; size: -; V: TRBV11-3; J: TRBJ2-1; DNA: TGTGCCAGCAGCAAAGGACTAGCGGGAGTGGGCGAGCAGTTCTTC; CDR3: CASSKGLAGVGEQFF
D: TRBD1; size: -; V: TRBV5-4; J: TRBJ1-3; DNA: TGTGCCAGCAGCTCTCCGACAGGGAAAGGAAACACCATATATTTT; CDR3: CASSSPTGKGNTIYF
D: -; size: -; V: TRBV5-1; J: TRBJ1-1; DNA: TGCGCCAGCAGGATCGGGGCAGGGGTCACTGAAGCTTTCTTT; CDR3: CASRIGAGVTEAFF
D: -; size: -; V: TRBV11-2; J: TRBJ1-6; DNA: TGTGCCAGCAGCTTAGGGGAGAGCTCACCCCTCCACTTT; CDR3: CASSLGESSPLHF
D: -; size: -; V: TRBV19; J: TRBJ1-6; DNA: TGTGCCAGTAGTACAGTTGCCTATAATTCACCCCTCCACTTT; CDR3: CASSTVAYNSPLHF
D: -; size: -; V: TRBV3-1/TRBV3-2; J: TRBJ1-6; DNA: TGTGCCAGCAGCCAAGCACGTCAGTCACCCCTCCACTTT; CDR3: CASSQARQSPLHF
D: TRBD1; size: once; V: TRBV7-2; J: TRBJ1-5; DNA: TGTGCCAGCAGCCCCCGACAGGGCCTAGGGCCCCAGCATTTT; CDR3: CASSPRQGLGPQHF
D: TRBD2; size: -; V: TRBV18; J: TRBJ2-2; DNA: TGTGCCAGCCGCCCGGGACTAGAGGTTTCCGGGGAGCTGTTTTTT; CDR3: CASRPGLEVSGELFF
D: -; size: once; V: TRBV6-5; J: TRBJ1-2; DNA: TGTGCCAGCAGTCCCCGTGGGGGGAAGGGTTACACCTTC; CDR3: CASSPRGGKGYTF
D: -; size: -; V: TRBV6-2/TRBV6-3; J: TRBJ2-5; DNA: TGTGCCAGCAGCCGCCGGGCGGCGGGAGAGACCCAGTACTTC; CDR3: CASSRRAAGETQYF
D: TRBD1; size: -; V: TRBV7-2; J: TRBJ1-1; DNA: TGTGCCAGCAGCCCGCGGACAGGGATAATGAACACTGAAGCTTTCTTT; CDR3: CASSPRTGIMNTEAFF
D: -; size: -; V: TRBV5-1; J: TRBJ2-7; DNA: TGCGCCAGCAGCTCCTCCGGGACACCCTCCTACGAGCAGTACTTC; CDR3: CASSSSGTPSYEQYF
D: TRBD1; size: -; V: TRBV5-1; J: TRBJ2-7; DNA: TGCGCCAGTCGCACGACAGGGGATCTCTACGAGCAGTACTTC; CDR3: CASRTTGDLYEQYF
D: -; size: -; V: TRBV11-2; J: TRBJ2-3; DNA: TGTGCCAGCAGCTTAGGCCTAGAGGATACGCAGTATTTT; CDR3: CASSLGLEDTQYF
D: -; size: -; V: TRBV21-1; J: TRBJ2-7; DNA: TGTGCCAGCAGCCCGGGGGGGCGAGGGAGCGAGCAGTACTTC; CDR3: CASSPGGRGSEQYF
D: -; size: -; V: TRBV29-1; J: TRBJ2-6; DNA: TGCAGCGAAAGGGGGAAATTTAGCTCTGGGGCCAACGTCCTGACTTTC; CDR3: CSERGKFSSGANVLTF
D: -; size: -; V: TRBV19; J: TRBJ2-1; DNA: TGTGCCAGTAGTATCTTGCGGACTCCGGCCCATGAGCAGTTCTTC; CDR3: CASSILRTPAHEQFF